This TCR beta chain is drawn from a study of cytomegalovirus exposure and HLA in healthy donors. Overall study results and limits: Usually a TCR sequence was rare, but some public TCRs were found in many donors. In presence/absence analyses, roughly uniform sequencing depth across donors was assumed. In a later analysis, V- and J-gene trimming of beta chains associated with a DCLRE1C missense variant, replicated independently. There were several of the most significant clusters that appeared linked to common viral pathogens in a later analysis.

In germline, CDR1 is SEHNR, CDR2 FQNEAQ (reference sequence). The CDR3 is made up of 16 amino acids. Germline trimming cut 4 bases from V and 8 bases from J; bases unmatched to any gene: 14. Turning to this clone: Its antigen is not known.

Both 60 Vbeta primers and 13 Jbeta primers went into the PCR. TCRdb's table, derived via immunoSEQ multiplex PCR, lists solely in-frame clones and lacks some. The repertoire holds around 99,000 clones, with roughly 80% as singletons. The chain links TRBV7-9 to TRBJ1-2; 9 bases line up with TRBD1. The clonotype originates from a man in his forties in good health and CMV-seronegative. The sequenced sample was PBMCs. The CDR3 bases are TGTGCCAGCAGCTCCAGATCCGGGACAGGGATCGGCGGCTACACCTTC. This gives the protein CASSSRSGTGIGGYTF.